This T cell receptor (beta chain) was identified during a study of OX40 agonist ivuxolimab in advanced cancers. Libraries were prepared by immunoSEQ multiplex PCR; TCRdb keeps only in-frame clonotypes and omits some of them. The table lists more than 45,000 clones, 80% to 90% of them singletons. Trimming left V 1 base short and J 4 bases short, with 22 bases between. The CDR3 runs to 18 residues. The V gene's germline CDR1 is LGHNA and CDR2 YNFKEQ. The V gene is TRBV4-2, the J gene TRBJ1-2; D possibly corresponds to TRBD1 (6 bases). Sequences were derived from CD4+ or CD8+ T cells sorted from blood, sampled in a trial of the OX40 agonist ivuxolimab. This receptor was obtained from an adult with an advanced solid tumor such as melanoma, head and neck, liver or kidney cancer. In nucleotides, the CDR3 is TGTGCCAGCAGCCAAGTCCCCAGGGAGCGACAGGTGGGCTATGGCTACACCTTC. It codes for CASSQVPRERQVGYGYTF.